This is a list of T cell receptor beta chains from one sample in a study of regulatory T cells in long-lasting Graves disease. From the multiplex PCR reads, TCRdb called clonotypes with MiXCR, one entry per CDR3 protein. The sample holds 600,000 to 850,000 distinct CDR3 sequences, around 32% seen once. Sequenced material: peripheral blood mononuclear cells (PBMCs), taken when the disease was refractory, from a patient treated with antithyroid drugs. The source of these receptors is a female donor with Graves disease. Each CDR3 is given with its conserved first and last residue. A D gene is named only where the DNA matches it firmly. A clone size is listed for some rows: how often the clone was seen (once, few, many), or a class if it is expanded.

V,D,length,size,J,CDR3,DNA
TRBV20-1,NA,14,NA,TRBJ2-5,CSARRPANQETQYF,TGCAGTGCTAGAAGACCGGCCAATCAAGAGACCCAGTACTTC
TRBV11-2,TRBD2,16,NA,TRBJ2-7,CASSLRRWTSGYEQYF,TGTGCCAGCAGCTTACGAAGATGGACTAGCGGCTACGAGCAGTACTTC
TRBV19,NA,16,few,TRBJ1-2,CASSIDLQRTIYGYTF,TGTGCCAGTAGTATAGATCTACAACGAACAATCTATGGCTACACCTTC
TRBV2,NA,13,NA,TRBJ2-7,CASSVSGSYGQYF,TGTGCCAGCAGTGTTTCCGGTTCCTACGGGCAGTACTTC
TRBV11-3,NA,15,NA,TRBJ1-5,CASSMRERSNQPQHF,TGTGCCAGCAGCATGCGGGAACGAAGCAATCAGCCCCAGCATTTT
TRBV30,NA,13,few,TRBJ1-1,CAWSEQENTEAFF,TGTGCCTGGAGTGAGCAAGAGAACACTGAAGCTTTCTTT
TRBV5-1,NA,14,NA,TRBJ1-2,CASSYLFDNYGYTF,TGCGCCAGCAGCTACTTATTCGACAACTATGGCTACACCTTC
TRBV5-1,NA,17,NA,TRBJ1-1,CASSLAGGRVGTTEAFF,TGCGCCAGCAGCTTGGCCGGGGGGCGCGTCGGAACCACTGAAGCTTTCTTT
TRBV12-3/TRBV12-4,NA,14,NA,TRBJ1-5,CASGSTGWNQPQHF,TGTGCCAGCGGATCCACAGGGTGGAATCAGCCCCAGCATTTT
TRBV29-1,NA,12,NA,TRBJ1-1,CSVEDRRAEAFF,TGCAGCGTTGAAGATCGGCGAGCGGAAGCTTTCTTT
TRBV5-6,NA,15,NA,TRBJ2-6,CASKGPSSGANVLTF,TGTGCCAGCAAAGGACCCAGCTCTGGGGCCAACGTCCTGACTTTC
TRBV28,TRBD2,17,NA,TRBJ2-7,CASTVATGGLGSNEQYF,TGTGCCAGCACTGTCGCCACCGGTGGACTAGGGAGCAACGAGCAGTACTTC
TRBV7-2,TRBD1,13,NA,TRBJ1-1,CASSFLQGTEAFF,TGTGCCAGCAGCTTCTTACAGGGGACTGAAGCTTTCTTT
TRBV5-1,NA,14,many,TRBJ1-1,CASSLGPLNTEAFF,TGTGCCAGCAGCTTGGGGCCGCTAAACACTGAAGCTTTCTTT
TRBV11-1,NA,15,NA,TRBJ2-7,CASSPSGSSVYEQYF,TGTGCCAGCAGCCCTTCGGGGAGTAGCGTCTACGAGCAGTACTTC
TRBV11-2,TRBD2,17,few,TRBJ2-5,CASSLIPGLAGGETQYF,TGTGCCAGCAGCTTGATACCGGGACTAGCGGGAGGGGAGACCCAGTACTTC
TRBV19,TRBD1,17,NA,TRBJ1-4,CASSILGGHRGREKLFF,TGTGCCAGTAGTATACTGGGTGGGCACAGGGGTCGAGAAAAACTGTTTTTT
TRBV29-1,NA,13,NA,TRBJ1-1,CSVEGRENTEAFF,TGCAGCGTTGAGGGCAGGGAGAACACTGAAGCTTTCTTT
TRBV6-1,NA,13,many,TRBJ1-1,CASGTLTNTEAFF,TGTGCCAGTGGGACTCTCACGAACACTGAAGCTTTCTTT
TRBV7-9,NA,12,many,TRBJ2-5,CASSLAGETQYF,TGTGCCAGCAGCTTAGCTGGGGAGACCCAGTACTTC
TRBV20-1,TRBD1,17,once,TRBJ1-6,CSAPREGGAFNNSPLHF,TGCAGTGCACCCCGGGAAGGGGGCGCTTTCAATAATTCACCCCTCCACTTT
TRBV6-1,TRBD1,15,once,TRBJ2-1,CASRHRDRGLYEQFF,TGTGCCAGCAGGCACCGGGACAGGGGGCTCTATGAGCAGTTCTTC
TRBV12-3/TRBV12-4,TRBD2,18,NA,TRBJ2-7,CASISTRLAGWIRYEQYF,TGTGCCAGCATTTCCACACGACTAGCCGGTTGGATTAGGTACGAGCAGTACTTC